This T cell receptor beta chain was captured by sequencing in a study of vaccination and CD4 T cells after COVID-19. As for the study in general: Cultures that served as controls received a CEFX pool, an HIV-1 Nef pool, or no peptide.

The table lists this clonotype with a count of one. Antigen specificity is unknown. The sample's treatment: roughly 10-day PBMC culture with coronavirus spike peptide pools or control peptides (ViraFEST assay). Sequencing of cultured CD4+ T cell DNA used the Oncomine TCR Beta short-read assay. Genomic DNA was isolated from cultured CD4+ T cells. One entry per CDR3 protein, called by TCRdb with MiXCR from the PCR reads. The table has some 18,000 distinct CDR3 sequences, around 48% seen once. CDR1 and CDR2 (germline): SQVTM, ANQGSEA. The length of the CDR3 is 13 residues. Unmatched junction bases numbered 6, after V lost 7 bases and J lost 8 bases. Regarding the study as a whole: Spike mono-reactivity was found in 304 of 307 vaccine-specific clones from convalescent patients. The rise in median SARS-CoV-2-reactive clonotypes, from around 19 to 38, was not significant.

This TCR derives from a human donor who had recovered from COVID-19. Sequenced here: CD4+ T cells from blood, cultured in vitro, sampled before SARS-CoV-2 vaccination. The chain combines TRBV29-1 with TRBJ1-6; 9 positions agree with TRBD1. The CDR3 spells CSARDREYSPLHF. The CDR3 nucleotides are TGCAGCGCTCGGGACAGGGAATATTCACCCCTCCACTTT.